This T cell receptor beta chain was profiled in a study of early stage breast cancer tumors. Overall study: About 70% of the 16 invasive tumors were ER+, PR+ and HER2-.

In this sample, this clone turned up a few times. Its target is not known. The germline V gene encodes CDR1 SNHLY and CDR2 FYNNEI. The V end was cut by 3 bases, the J end by 5 bases, with 10 bases between. CDR3 length equals 13 residues. Some clones are missing from TCRdb's copy, which holds only in-frame ones; the method was immunoSEQ multiplex PCR. The table records 65,000 to 75,000 clones, approximately 84% of them present only once. Study results and caveats: Tumor and normal breast were distinguished via blood comparison in 14 of 16 patients. Chain pairing and CD4, CD8 or FOXP3 expression were not captured.

This clonotype was sampled from a person in their 40s with breast cancer. Sequenced material: blood. The rearrangement joins TRBV2 to TRBJ1-2; no clear D. This chain's CDR3 is CASSETNGYGYTF. The CDR3 DNA follows: TGTGCCAGCAGTGAGACGAACGGGTATGGCTACACCTTC.